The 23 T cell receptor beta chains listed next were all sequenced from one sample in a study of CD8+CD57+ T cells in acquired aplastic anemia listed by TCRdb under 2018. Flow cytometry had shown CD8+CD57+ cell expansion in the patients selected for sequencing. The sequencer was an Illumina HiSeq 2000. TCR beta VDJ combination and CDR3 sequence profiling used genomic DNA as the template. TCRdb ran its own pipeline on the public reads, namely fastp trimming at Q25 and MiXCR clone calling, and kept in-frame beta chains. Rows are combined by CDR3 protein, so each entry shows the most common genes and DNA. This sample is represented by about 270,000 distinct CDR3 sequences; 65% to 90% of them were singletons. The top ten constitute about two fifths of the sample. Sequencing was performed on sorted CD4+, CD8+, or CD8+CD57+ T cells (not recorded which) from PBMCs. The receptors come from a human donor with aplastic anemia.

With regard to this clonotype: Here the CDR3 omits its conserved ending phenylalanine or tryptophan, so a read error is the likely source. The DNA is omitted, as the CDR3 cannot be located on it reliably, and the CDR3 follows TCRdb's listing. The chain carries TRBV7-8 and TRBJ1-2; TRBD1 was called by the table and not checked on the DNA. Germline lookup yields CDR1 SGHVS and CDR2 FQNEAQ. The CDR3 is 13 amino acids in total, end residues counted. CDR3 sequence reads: CASSQGLAGDNKQ.

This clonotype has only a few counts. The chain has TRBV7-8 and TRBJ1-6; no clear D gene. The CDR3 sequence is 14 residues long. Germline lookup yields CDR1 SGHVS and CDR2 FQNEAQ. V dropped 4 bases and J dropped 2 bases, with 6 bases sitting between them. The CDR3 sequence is CASSSGAYNSPLHF. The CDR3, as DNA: TGTGCCAGCAGCTCTGGGGCCTATAATTCACCCCTCCACTTT.

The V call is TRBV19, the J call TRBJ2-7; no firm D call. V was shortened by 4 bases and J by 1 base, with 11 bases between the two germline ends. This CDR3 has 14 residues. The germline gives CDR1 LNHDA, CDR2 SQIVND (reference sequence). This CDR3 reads CASSTAGRSYEQYF. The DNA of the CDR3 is TGTGCCAGTAGTACCGCCGGAAGATCCTACGAGCAGTACTTC. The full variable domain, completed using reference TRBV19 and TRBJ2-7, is DGGITQSPKYLFRKEGQNVTLSCEQNLNHDAMYWYRQDPGQGLRLIYYSQIVNDFQKGDIAEGYSVSREKKESFPLTVTSAQKNPTAFYLCASSTAGRSYEQYFGPGTRLTVT.

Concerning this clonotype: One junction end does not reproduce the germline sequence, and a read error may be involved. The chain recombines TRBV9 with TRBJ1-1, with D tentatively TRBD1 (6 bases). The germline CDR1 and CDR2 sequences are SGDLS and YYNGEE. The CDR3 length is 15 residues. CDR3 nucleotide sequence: TGTGCCAGCGGCTCAGATCGAACAGGGCTCTCTGATGCTTTCTTT. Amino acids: CASGSDRTGLSDAFF.

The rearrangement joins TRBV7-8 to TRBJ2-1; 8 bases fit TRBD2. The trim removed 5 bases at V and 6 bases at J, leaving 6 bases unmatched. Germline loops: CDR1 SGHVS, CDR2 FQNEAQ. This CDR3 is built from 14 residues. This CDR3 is CASSVAGGANEQFF. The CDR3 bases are TGTGCCAGCAGCGTGGCCGGGGGGGCCAATGAGCAGTTCTTC.

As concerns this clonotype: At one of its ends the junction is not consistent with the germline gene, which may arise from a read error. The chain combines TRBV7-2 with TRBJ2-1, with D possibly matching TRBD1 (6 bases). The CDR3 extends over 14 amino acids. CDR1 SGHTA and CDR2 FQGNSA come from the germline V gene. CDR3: CASSQAGAYDYDYF. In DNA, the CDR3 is TGTGCCAGCAGCCAGGCAGGGGCCTACGACTATGACTACTTC.

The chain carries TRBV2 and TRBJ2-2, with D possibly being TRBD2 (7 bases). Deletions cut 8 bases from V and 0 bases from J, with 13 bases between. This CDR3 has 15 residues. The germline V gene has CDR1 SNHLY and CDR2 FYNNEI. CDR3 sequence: CASGGGASNTGELFF. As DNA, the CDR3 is TGTGCCAGCGGGGGGGGGGCCTCGAACACCGGGGAGCTGTTTTTT.

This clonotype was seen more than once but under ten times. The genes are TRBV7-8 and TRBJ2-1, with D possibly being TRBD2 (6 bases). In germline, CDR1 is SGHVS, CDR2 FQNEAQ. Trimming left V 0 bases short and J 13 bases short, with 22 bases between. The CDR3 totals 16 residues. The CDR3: CASSLAGGHGTQDQFF. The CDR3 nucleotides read TGTGCCAGCAGCTTAGCGGGAGGTCACGGTACGCAGGATCAGTTCTTC.

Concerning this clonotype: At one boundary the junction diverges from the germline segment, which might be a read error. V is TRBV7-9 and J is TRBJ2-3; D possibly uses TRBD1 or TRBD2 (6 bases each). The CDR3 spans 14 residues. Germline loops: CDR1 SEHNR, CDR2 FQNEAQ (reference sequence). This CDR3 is CASSPGATHYGYTF. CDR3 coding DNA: TGTGCCAGCAGCCCGGGGGCTACACACTATGGCTACACCTTT.

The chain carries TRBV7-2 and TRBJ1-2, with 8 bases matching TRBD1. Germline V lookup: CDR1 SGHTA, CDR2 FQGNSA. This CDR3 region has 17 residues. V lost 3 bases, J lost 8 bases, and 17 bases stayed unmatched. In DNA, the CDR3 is TGTGCCAGCAGCTTGTCAGGGGGCGCCGACTATGGCTACGGCTACACCTTC. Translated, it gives CASSLSGGADYGYGYTF.

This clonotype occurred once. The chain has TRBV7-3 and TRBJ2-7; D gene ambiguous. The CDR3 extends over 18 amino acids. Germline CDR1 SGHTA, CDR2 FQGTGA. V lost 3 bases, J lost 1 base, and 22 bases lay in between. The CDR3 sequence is CASSFHPDWAALSYEQYV. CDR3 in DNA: TGTGCCAGCAGCTTTCATCCAGACTGGGCAGCGCTTTCCTACGAGCAGTACGTC.

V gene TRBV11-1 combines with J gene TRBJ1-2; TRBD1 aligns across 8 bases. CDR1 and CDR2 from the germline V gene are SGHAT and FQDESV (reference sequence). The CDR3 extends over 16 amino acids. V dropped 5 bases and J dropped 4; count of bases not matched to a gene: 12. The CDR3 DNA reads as TGTGCCAGCAGCGCCCGGACAGGGTCTTACCTCTATGGCTACACCTTC. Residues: CASSARTGSYLYGYTF.

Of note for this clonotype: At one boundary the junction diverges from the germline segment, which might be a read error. The CDR3 region is CASSLGNQPQQQDF. As DNA, the CDR3 is TGTGCCAGCAGCTTAGGCAATCAGCCCCAGCAGCAGGATTTT. The V and J genes are TRBV7-9 and TRBJ2-3; D gene ambiguous. The germline V gene has CDR1 SEHNR and CDR2 FQNEAQ (reference sequence). This CDR3 is built from 14 residues.

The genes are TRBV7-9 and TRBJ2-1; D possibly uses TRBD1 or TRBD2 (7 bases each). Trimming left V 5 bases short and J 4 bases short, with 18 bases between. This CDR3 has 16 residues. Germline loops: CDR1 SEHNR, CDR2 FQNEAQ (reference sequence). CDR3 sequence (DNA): TGTGCCAGCAGCCCCGGGACAGCAGCGGGATACAATGAGCAGTTCTTC. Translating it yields CASSPGTAAGYNEQFF.

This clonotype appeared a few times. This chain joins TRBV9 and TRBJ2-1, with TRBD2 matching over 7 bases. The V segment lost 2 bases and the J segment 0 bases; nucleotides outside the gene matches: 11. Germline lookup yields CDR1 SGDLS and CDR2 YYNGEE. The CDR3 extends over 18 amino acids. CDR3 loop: CASSVEDPQRDSYNEQFF. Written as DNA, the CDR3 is TGTGCCAGCAGCGTTGAAGATCCTCAGCGGGACTCCTACAATGAGCAGTTCTTC.

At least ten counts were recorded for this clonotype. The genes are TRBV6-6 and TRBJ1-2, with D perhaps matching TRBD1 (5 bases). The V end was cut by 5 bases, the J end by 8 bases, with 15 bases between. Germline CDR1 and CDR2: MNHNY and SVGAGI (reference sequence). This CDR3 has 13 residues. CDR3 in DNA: TGTGCCAGCAGTGACGAGGGACCGTCAGGCTACACCTTC. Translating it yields CASSDEGPSGYTF.

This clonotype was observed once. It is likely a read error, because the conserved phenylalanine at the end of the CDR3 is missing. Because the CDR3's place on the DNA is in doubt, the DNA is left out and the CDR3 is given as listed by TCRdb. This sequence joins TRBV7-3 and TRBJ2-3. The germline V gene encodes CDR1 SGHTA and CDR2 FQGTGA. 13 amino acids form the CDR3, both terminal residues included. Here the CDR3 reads CASSREATAVQHC.

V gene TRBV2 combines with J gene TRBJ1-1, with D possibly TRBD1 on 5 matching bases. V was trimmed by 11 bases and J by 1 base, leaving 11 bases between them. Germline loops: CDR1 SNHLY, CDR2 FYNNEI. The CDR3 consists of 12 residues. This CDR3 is CARGTANTEAFF. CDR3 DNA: TGTGCCCGAGGGACCGCGAACACTGAAGCTTTCTTT. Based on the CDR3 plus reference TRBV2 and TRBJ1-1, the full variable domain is EPEVTQTPSHQVTQMGQEVILRCVPISNHLYFYWYRQILGQKVEFLVSFYNNEISEKSEIFDDQFSVERPDGSNFTLKIRSTKLEDSAMYFCARGTANTEAFFGQGTRLTVV.

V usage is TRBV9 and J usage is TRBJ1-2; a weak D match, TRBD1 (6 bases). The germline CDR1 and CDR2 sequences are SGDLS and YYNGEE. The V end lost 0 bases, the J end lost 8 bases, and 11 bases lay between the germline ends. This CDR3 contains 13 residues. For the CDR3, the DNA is TGTGCCAGCAGCGTAGATGGGGGGCAAGGCTACACCTTC. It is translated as CASSVDGGQGYTF.

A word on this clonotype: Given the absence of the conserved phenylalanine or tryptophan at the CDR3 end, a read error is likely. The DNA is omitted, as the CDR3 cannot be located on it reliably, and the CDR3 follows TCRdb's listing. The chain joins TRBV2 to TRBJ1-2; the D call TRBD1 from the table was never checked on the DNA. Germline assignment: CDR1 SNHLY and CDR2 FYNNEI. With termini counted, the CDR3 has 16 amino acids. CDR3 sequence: CASSERGLGNTIYFGD.

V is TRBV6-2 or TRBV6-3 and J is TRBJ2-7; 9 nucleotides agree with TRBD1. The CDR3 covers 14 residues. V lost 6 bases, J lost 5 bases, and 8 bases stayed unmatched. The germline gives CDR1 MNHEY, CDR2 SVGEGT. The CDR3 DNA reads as TGTGCCAGCAGGAACAGGGGGCTTGTCGACGAGCAGTACTTC. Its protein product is CASRNRGLVDEQYF.

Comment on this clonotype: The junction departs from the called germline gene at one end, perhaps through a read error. CDR3 DNA sequence: TGTGCCAGCAGCTTAGATCCGGCAGGGAACGCTGATGCTTTCTTT. The encoded protein is CASSLDPAGNADAFF. The chain combines TRBV7-8 with TRBJ1-1; D possibly corresponds to TRBD1 (5 bases). In germline, CDR1 is SGHVS, CDR2 FQNEAQ. The CDR3 is 15 residues long.

The CDR3, as DNA: TGTGCCACCAGCAGACGCGGCTTGCAAGAGACCCAGTACTTC. Its protein is CATSRRGLQETQYF. The V gene is TRBV15, the J gene TRBJ2-5; unclear D gene. Per germline, CDR1 LNHNV and CDR2 YYDKDF (reference sequence). V shed 2 bases and J shed 2 bases, with 9 bases lying between them. The CDR3 is 14 residues long.